This TCR beta chain was identified in a study of T cell changes during pregnancy in multiple sclerosis. Using immunoSEQ multiplex PCR, the repertoire was profiled, and TCRdb retains in-frame clones only, with some absent. Of tens of thousands of clones listed, around 90% are singletons. The CDR3 extends over 14 amino acids. Germline CDR1 reads ENHRY; CDR2 reads SYGVKD. V lost 5 bases and J lost 3, with 13 bases in between. The TCR sequence derives from a female donor in good health, enrolled as a control in a pregnancy study. The starting material was peripheral blood, obtained in the first trimester of pregnancy. The chain couples TRBV10-3 to TRBJ1-2; perhaps TRBD1 as D (5 bases). Here the CDR3 DNA reads TGTGCCATCAGTTCCGACGGGGGGTACTATGGCTACACCTTC. This sequence encodes CAISSDGGYYGYTF.